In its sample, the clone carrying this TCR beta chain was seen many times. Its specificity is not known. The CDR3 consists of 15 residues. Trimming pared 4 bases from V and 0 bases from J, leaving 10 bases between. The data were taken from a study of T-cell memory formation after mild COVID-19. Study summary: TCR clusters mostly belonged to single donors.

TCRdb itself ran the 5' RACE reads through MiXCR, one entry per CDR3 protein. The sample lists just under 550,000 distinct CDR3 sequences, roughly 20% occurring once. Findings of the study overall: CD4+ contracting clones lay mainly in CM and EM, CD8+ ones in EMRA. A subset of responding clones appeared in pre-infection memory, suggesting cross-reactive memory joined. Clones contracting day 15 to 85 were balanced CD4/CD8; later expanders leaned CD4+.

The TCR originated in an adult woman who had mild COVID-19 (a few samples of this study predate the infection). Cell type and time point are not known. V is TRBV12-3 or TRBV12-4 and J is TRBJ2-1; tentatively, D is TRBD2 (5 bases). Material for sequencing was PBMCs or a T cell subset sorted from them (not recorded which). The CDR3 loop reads CASSYGLSSYNEQFF. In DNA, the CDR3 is TGTGCCAGCAGTTACGGACTCTCCTCCTACAATGAGCAGTTCTTC.